The sequence of this T cell receptor (beta chain) was determined in a study of blood T cell repertoires in COVID-19. V lost 4 bases to trimming and J lost 2 bases, with 14 bases between them. Germline CDR1 SGHRS, CDR2 YFSETQ. The length of the CDR3 is 15 residues. In the original workflow: The authors estimated nucleated cell counts from reference gene primer amplification. Method: immunoSEQ multiplex PCR; TCRdb's copy keeps in-frame clones and lacks some. Clonal size and the V and J genes are those of that table, whereas D and trimming came from the DNA. The table lists around 220,000 clones, 70% to 90% of them singletons.

The chain employs TRBV5-1 and TRBJ2-3, with D possibly matching TRBD2 (6 bases). The sequence was obtained from a man in his late teens or twenties with active or convalescent COVID-19. The sequenced sample was peripheral blood. The CDR3 loop reads CASSLEGTFTDTQYF. In DNA form, the CDR3 reads TGCGCCAGCAGCCTGGAGGGGACTTTCACAGATACGCAGTATTTT.